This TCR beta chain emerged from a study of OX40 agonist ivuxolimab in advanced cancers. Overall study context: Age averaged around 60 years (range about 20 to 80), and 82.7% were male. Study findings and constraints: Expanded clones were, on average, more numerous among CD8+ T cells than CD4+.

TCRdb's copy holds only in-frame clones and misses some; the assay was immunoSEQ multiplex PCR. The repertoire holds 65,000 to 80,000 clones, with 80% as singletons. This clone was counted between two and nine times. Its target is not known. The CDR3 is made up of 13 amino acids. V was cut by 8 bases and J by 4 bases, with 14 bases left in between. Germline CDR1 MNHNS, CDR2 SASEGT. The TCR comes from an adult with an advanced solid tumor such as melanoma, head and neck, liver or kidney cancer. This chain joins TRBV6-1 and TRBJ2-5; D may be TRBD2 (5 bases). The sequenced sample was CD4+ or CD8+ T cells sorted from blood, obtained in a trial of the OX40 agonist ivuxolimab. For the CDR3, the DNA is TGTGCCAGCGCCTCCGGGGTTCGAGAGACCCAGTACTTC. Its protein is CASASGVRETQYF.